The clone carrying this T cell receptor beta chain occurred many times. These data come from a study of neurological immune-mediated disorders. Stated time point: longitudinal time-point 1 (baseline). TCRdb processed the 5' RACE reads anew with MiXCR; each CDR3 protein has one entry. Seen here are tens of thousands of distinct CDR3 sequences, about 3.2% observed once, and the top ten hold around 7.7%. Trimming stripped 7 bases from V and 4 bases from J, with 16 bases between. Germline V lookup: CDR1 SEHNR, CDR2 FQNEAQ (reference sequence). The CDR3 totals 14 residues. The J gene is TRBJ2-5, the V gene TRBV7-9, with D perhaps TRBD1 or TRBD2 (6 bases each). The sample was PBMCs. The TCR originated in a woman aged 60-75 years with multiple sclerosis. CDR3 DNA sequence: TGTGCCAGCACCCCCCGGGGGCTCCGAGAGACCCAGTACTTC. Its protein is CASTPRGLRETQYF. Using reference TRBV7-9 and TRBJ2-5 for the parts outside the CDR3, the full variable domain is DTGVSQNPRHKITKRGQNVTFRCDPISEHNRLYWYRQTLGQGPEFLTYFQNEAQLEKSRLLSDRFSAERPKGSFSTLEIQRTEQGDSAMYLCASTPRGLRETQYFGPGTRLLVL.